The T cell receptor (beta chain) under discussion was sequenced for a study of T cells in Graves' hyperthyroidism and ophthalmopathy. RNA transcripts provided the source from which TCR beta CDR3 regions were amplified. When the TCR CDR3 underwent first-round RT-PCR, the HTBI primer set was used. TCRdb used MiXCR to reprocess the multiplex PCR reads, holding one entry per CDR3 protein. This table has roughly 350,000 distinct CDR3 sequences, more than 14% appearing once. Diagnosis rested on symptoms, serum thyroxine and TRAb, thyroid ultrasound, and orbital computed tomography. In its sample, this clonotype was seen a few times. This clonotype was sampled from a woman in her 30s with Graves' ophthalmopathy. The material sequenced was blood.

CDR3 sequence: CASSSSTGGDTEAFF. The CDR3 nucleotides read TGTGCCAGCAGTTCGTCGACAGGGGGGGACACTGAAGCTTTCTTT. The chain has TRBV6-1 and TRBJ1-1; 9 bases are a match to TRBD1. Germline-derived CDR1 and CDR2 are MNHNS and SASEGT. This CDR3 is built from 15 residues. Trimming at V came to 5 bases and at J to 3 bases, leaving 7 bases not matched to a gene.